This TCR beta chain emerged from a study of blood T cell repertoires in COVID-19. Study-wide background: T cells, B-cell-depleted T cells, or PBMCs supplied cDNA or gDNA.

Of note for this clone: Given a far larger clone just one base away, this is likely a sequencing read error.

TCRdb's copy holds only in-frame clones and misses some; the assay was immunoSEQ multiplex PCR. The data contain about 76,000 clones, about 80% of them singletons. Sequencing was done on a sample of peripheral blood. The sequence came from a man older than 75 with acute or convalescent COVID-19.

CDR3 bases: TGCAGCGTTCCCCTCGTCACCGGGGAGCTGTTTTTT. Amino acid sequence: CSVPLVTGELFF. The chain is built from TRBV29-1 and TRBJ2-2; no reliable D call. Per germline, CDR1 SQVTM and CDR2 ANQGSEA. V lost 5 bases, J lost 4 bases, and 8 bases lay in between. This CDR3 has 12 amino acids.